This record covers a single T cell receptor beta chain. Its antigen is not identified. The data stem from a study of cytotoxic CD8 clonotypes in ibrutinib-treated CLL. Whole-study context: Investigators reported some 24 partial and 2 complete responses; after median about 70 months, roughly 15 patients remained remitted and 12 progressed.

The study's findings and limits: At progression, clonality fell back toward baseline after rising at ibrutinib response. Clonality at baseline surpassed age-matched healthy donors and tracked circulating CD8+ T-cell counts.

Germline V gene sequence: CDR1 SGHAT, CDR2 FQNNGV. This CDR3 has 16 residues. The V gene end was trimmed by 0 bases and the J gene end by 1 base; junction bases not matched to a gene: 2. Sequencing was performed with immunoSEQ multiplex PCR; in TCRdb, only in-frame clones are kept and a portion is missing. Of 110,000 or so clones listed, about 53% are singletons. The V call is TRBV11-2, the J call TRBJ2-5, with 10 nucleotides matching TRBD2. This material consisted of PBMCs, taken after 24 months of ibrutinib treatment. This receptor was obtained from a human donor with chronic lymphocytic leukemia. In DNA form, the CDR3 reads TGTGCCAGCAGCTTAGAACTAGCGGGGAGCCAAGAGACCCAGTACTTC. It yields the protein CASSLELAGSQETQYF.